This TCR beta chain was sequenced for a study of identical twins (dated by TCRdb to 2016 to 2017). Background for the entire study: To test whether fetal clonotypes persist, the study used deep sequencing on TCR alpha and beta repertoires from monozygotic twins, unrelated adults of various ages, and cord blood. Replicate twin experiments were performed at different times using different library preparation protocols to rule out contamination. Results and caveats for the whole study, not just this receptor: Fewer insertions were carried by abundant cord blood beta clonotypes; a weaker similar trend was observed in young adult naive repertoires, while no such trend was observed in memory repertoires. Out-of-frame TCR alpha sharing in monozygotic twins was systematically underestimated by recombination models, whereas sharing between unrelated individuals was in agreement with the recombination models. Excess twin sharing in beta out-of-frame sequences was weaker because fewer shared sequences lowered the signal-to-noise ratio. Compared with coincidental sharing between unrelated individuals, out-of-frame TCR alpha sequences shared between twins showed an excess of sequences with low generation probability. Because the same donors could not be followed over many years, the conclusions relied on cross-sectional statistical analysis. Zero-insertion analyses could be partly confounded by invariant T cells such as MAIT and iNKT, though diverse VJ usage argued against such confounding for most clonotypes.

Worth noting for this clonotype: The antigen it binds to is not known. One base away there is no much larger clone; base qualities are not given.

All donors were healthy Caucasians. Three pairs of female monozygotic twins, all aged about 18 to 30 years, were included in the twin cohort. CD4+ and CD8+ T cell populations were isolated with positive isolation kits from Invitrogen. Compared with germline, V lacks 4 bases and J lacks 2 bases; bases without a gene match: 5. The germline V gene provides CDR1 KGHDR and CDR2 SFDVKD. The CDR3 covers 16 residues, taking in both the cysteine and the phenylalanine. The CDR3 DNA has 48 bases and is translated from base 1. The library was made by 5' RACE. TCRdb names Illumina HiSeq 2000 as the instrument used. Template switching added a universal primer binding site, and the final cDNA carried a unique molecular identifier that allowed TCR cDNA molecules to be counted accurately. Specific primers in the conserved constant-segment region were used to synthesize first-strand cDNA for TCR alpha and beta chains. To control for contamination, every cDNA library was double barcoded, receiving both a SMART-Mk sample barcode and Illumina barcodes. TruSeq adapter sequences along with Illumina sample barcodes were introduced in two successive PCR steps. The TCR alpha and beta cDNA libraries were sequenced on the Illumina HiSeq platform using custom primers. In the original analysis: MiGEC was used to process raw reads and extract unique molecular identifiers, and MiXCR was used to find CDR3 positions. For each individual, recombination models were inferred using an EM algorithm with the repgenHMM and IGoR tools. The analysis of shared clonotypes was done with the tcR package in R, with sharing normalized by the product of cloneset sizes. To study raw recombination free of thymic and clonal selection effects, out-of-frame nonproductive sequences were analyzed. TCRdb redid the processing of the public reads, applying fastp at Q25 and MiXCR, and retained in-frame beta chains. For every CDR3 protein sequence, its rows merge into one entry that carries the most common genes and DNA. TCRdb assigned the V and J calls; the authors' analysis was not used. The sample table shows about 530,000 distinct CDR3 sequences, and 20% to 25% are seen once. The ten largest clones add up to 0.4% to 0.6% of the sample.

The sample was also linked to a second study, of yellow fever vaccine responses in identical twins. The second study's authors report: According to the authors, the vaccine-induced T cell response in identical twins seemed to be partly convergent and partly specific to each individual. In identical twins, the study followed T cell clones that responded to the vaccine with precision.

This clonotype originated in a woman younger than 30 in good health. Recombination joined TRBV24-1 with TRBJ2-5, with 11 central nucleotides matching TRBD2. Sequencing input: CD4+ T cells sorted from blood. The CDR3 region: CATSERLAGSQETQYF. The DNA reads as follows: TGTGCCACCAGTGAGCGACTAGCGGGAAGTCAAGAGACCCAGTACTTC.